These T cell receptor beta chains were read from a single sample in a study of untreated major depressive disorder. The method was immunoSEQ multiplex PCR; TCRdb's version includes in-frame clones alone and lacks a portion of them. The sample shows fewer than 25,000 clones, around 85% of them seen only once. Sequencing was done on a sample of CD4+ T cells from PBMCs. These receptors were taken from a woman in her twenties or thirties in good health. The CDR3 runs from the conserved cysteine through the conserved F or W. Fields, in order: clone size, J gene, V gene, D gene, CDR3 DNA, CDR3 protein. A D gene is named only where the DNA matches it firmly. Clone size is stated in some rows and not others, as once, few, many or a class when expanded.

NA	TRBJ2-3	TRBV7-3	NA	TGTGCCAGCAGACGGACAGGGAGGGGGACAGATACGCAGTATTTT	CASRRTGRGTDTQYF
NA	TRBJ1-1	TRBV6-1	NA	TGTGCCAGCTCGGTAAGGGACCCACGGAACACTGAAGCTTTCTTT	CASSVRDPRNTEAFF
NA	TRBJ2-2	TRBV7-9	TRBD1	TGTGCCAGCAGCGGTCCCGGGACAGGGGACACCGGGGAGCTGTTTTTT	CASSGPGTGDTGELFF
NA	TRBJ1-3	TRBV30	NA	TGTGCCTGGGACCGGGACCGTGGAAACACCATATATTTT	CAWDRDRGNTIYF
NA	TRBJ2-1	TRBV5-1	NA	TGCGCCAGCAGCAAAAACCTAGCTGGCTCCTACAATGAGCAGTTCTTC	CASSKNLAGSYNEQFF
NA	TRBJ2-7	TRBV5-4	TRBD1	TGTGCCAGCAGCCCGGGACAGGCATCCTACGAGCAGTACTTC	CASSPGQASYEQYF
NA	TRBJ2-6	TRBV21-1	NA	TGTGCCAGCAGCAAAGTCGGGGACAGGGGGCTCCCTGGGGCCAACGTCCTGACTTTC	CASSKVGDRGLPGANVLTF
once	TRBJ2-1	TRBV6-4	TRBD2	TGTGCCAGCAGCGAACCGGGACTAGCGGGAAGGCTGTTCTTC	CASSEPGLAGRLFF
NA	TRBJ2-3	TRBV11-2	NA	TGTGCCAGCAGCCCTCTGGGGGGCACAGATACGCAGTATTTT	CASSPLGGTDTQYF
NA	TRBJ2-7	TRBV11-1	TRBD2	TGTGCCAGCAGCTTAGCGGGGACTAGCATCGAGCAGTACTTC	CASSLAGTSIEQYF
NA	TRBJ1-5	TRBV27	NA	TGTGCCAGCAGTCTGGGGGGGAATGTAGGACAGCCCCAGCATTTT	CASSLGGNVGQPQHF
NA	TRBJ1-6	TRBV7-9	NA	TGTGCCAGCAGCCCCGGACAGTCAAATTCACCCCTCCACTTT	CASSPGQSNSPLHF
NA	TRBJ2-5	TRBV30	TRBD1	TGTGCCTTTGGACAGGGAGAGACCCAGTACTTC	CAFGQGETQYF
NA	TRBJ1-2	TRBV7-3	NA	TGTGCCAGCAGCTTACTTCAGGGCTATGGCTACACCTTC	CASSLLQGYGYTF
NA	TRBJ1-5	TRBV6-5	NA	TGTGCCAGCAGTTGGCAGGCTTTGGGTACAAGTCAGCCCCAGCATTTT	CASSWQALGTSQPQHF
NA	TRBJ1-5	TRBV30	NA	TGTGCCTGGAGTGTGGGAAGGGGTAATCAGCCCCAGCATTTT	CAWSVGRGNQPQHF
NA	TRBJ2-5	TRBV11-1	TRBD2	TGTGCCAGCAGCTGGGGGACTAGCGGAGAGACCCAGTACTTC	CASSWGTSGETQYF
NA	TRBJ2-5	TRBV10-2	TRBD2	TGCGCCACCTTGACTAGCGGGATAGAGACCCAGTACTTC	CATLTSGIETQYF
NA	TRBJ2-3	TRBV7-2	TRBD2	TGTGCCAGCAGCTTAGCGGGTAGCGGGAGGGCCGTCACAGATACGCAGTATTTT	CASSLAGSGRAVTDTQYF
NA	TRBJ2-5	TRBV28	TRBD2	TGTGCCAGCACCCCCGCGGGGGGGCACCAAGAGACCCAGTACTTC	CASTPAGGHQETQYF
once	TRBJ2-5	TRBV4-1	NA	TGCGCCAGCAGCCAAGATTGGAGGGAGACCCAGTACTTC	CASSQDWRETQYF
once	TRBJ2-2	TRBV29-1	TRBD2	TGCAGCGTTGCCCGGGACTATAACACCGGGGAGCTGTTTTTT	CSVARDYNTGELFF
NA	TRBJ1-2	TRBV7-8	TRBD1	TGTGCCAGCAGCTTAGGGGACAGTTTTAACTATGGCTACACCTTC	CASSLGDSFNYGYTF
NA	TRBJ1-2	TRBV11-2	NA	TGTGCCAGCAGCTCACCAAAACTAGGGTATAACTATGGCTACACCTTC	CASSSPKLGYNYGYTF
NA	TRBJ2-3	TRBV13	NA	TGTGCCAGCAGCTTAGGAGGGTTCAGCACAGATACGCAGTATTTT	CASSLGGFSTDTQYF